This TCR beta chain was captured in a study of blood T cell repertoires in COVID-19. As for the study in general: Donors in the United States, Italy and Spain gave samples during acute or convalescent COVID-19. T cells, B-cell-depleted T cells, or PBMCs provided the cDNA or gDNA that served as material.

Libraries were prepared by immunoSEQ multiplex PCR; TCRdb keeps only in-frame clonotypes and omits some of them. In the table there are approximately 200,000 clones, 70% to 90% of which are singletons. The CDR3 is 16 amino acids. The ends lost 4 bases at V and 4 bases at J; junction bases unmatched: 11. The V gene's germline CDR1 is SGHDT and CDR2 YYEEEE. Seattle patient enrollment occurred during active infection, with longitudinal follow-up thereafter. Sequencing was done on a sample of peripheral blood. The V call is TRBV5-6, the J call TRBJ1-2; 9 nucleotides match TRBD1. This TCR derives from a man aged 30 to 45 with COVID-19, enrolled during active disease. CDR3 loop: CASSPFRTGVGYGYTF. As DNA, the CDR3 is TGTGCCAGCAGCCCTTTTAGGACAGGGGTGGGCTATGGCTACACCTTC.